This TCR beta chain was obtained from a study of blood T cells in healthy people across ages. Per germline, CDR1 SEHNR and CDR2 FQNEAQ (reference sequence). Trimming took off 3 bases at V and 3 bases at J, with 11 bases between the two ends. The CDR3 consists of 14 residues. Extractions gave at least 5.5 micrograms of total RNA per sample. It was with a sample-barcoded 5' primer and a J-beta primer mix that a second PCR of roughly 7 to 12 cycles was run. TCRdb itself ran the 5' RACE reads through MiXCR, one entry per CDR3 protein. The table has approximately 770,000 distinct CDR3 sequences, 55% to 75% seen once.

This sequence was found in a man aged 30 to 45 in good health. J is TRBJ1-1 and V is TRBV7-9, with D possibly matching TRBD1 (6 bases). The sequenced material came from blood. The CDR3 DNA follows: TGTGCCAGCAGCTTTCAGGGGCCTCACACTGAAGCTTTCTTT. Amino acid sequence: CASSFQGPHTEAFF. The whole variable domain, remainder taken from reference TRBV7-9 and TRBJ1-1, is DTGVSQNPRHKITKRGQNVTFRCDPISEHNRLYWYRQTLGQGPEFLTYFQNEAQLEKSRLLSDRFSAERPKGSFSTLEIQRTEQGDSAMYLCASSFQGPHTEAFFGQGTRLTVV.